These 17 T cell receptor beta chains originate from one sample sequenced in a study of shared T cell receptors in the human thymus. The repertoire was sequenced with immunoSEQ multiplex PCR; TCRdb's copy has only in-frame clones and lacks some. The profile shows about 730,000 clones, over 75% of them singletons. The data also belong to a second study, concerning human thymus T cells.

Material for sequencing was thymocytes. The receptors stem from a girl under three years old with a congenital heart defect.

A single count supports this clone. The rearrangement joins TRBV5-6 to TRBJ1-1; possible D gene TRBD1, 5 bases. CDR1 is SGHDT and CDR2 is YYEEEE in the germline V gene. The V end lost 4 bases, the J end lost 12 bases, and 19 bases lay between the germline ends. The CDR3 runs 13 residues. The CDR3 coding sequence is TGTGCCAGCAGCCTGGGGGGGGGTTTGATGCCTTTCTTT. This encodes CASSLGGGLMPFF. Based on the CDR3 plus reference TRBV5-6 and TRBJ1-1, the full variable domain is DAGVTQSPTHLIKTRGQQVTLRCSPKSGHDTVSWYQQALGQGPQFIFQYYEEEERQRGNFPDRFSGHQFPNYSSELNVNALLLGDSALYLCASSLGGGLMPFFGQGTRLTVV.

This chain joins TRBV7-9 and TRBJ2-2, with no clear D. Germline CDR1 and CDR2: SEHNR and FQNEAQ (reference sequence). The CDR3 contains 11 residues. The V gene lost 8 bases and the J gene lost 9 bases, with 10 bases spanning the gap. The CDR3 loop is CASSATWELFF. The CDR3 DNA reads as TGTGCCAGCTCGGCGACATGGGAGCTGTTTTTT.

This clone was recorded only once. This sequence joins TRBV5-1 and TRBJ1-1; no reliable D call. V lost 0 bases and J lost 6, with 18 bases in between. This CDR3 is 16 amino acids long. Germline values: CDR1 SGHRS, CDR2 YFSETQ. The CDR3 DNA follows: TGCGCCAGCAGCTTGGCGGTCGACATCTTATCTCCTGAAGCTTTCTTT. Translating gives CASSLAVDILSPEAFF.

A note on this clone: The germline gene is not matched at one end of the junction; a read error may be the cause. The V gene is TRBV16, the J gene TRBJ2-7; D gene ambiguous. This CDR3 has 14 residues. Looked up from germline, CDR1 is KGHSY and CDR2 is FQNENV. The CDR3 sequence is CASSESVDLSGQYF. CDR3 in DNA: TGTGCCAGCAGCGAATCCGTAGATCTGAGTGGGCAGTACTTC.

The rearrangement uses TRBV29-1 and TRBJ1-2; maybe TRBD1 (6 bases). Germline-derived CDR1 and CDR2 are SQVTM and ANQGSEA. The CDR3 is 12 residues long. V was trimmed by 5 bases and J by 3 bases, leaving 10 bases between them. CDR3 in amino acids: CSVKGGDYGYTF. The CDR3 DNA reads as TGCAGCGTTAAGGGGGGGGACTATGGCTACACCTTC.

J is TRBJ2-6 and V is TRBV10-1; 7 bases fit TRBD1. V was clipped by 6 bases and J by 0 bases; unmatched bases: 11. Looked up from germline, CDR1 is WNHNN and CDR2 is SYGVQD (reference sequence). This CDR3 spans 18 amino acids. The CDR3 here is CASRGQAVRDSGANVLTF. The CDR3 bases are TGCGCCAGCAGAGGACAGGCCGTTCGGGACTCTGGGGCCAACGTCCTGACTTTC.

CDR3 bases: TGTGCCAGCAGCTTGGCTGCGACATTGAACACTGAAGCTTTCTTT. Translated, it gives CASSLAATLNTEAFF. The chain combines TRBV5-5 with TRBJ1-1, with D unresolved. The germline V gene encodes CDR1 SGHKS and CDR2 YYEKEE (reference sequence). CDR3 length equals 15 residues. The V gene lost 0 bases and the J gene lost 0 bases, with 9 bases spanning the gap. Combining the CDR3 with reference TRBV5-5 and TRBJ1-1 gives the whole variable domain DAGVTQSPTHLIKTRGQQVTLRCSPISGHKSVSWYQQVLGQGPQFIFQYYEKEERGRGNFPDRFSARQFPNYSSELNVNALLLGDSALYLCASSLAATLNTEAFFGQGTRLTVV.

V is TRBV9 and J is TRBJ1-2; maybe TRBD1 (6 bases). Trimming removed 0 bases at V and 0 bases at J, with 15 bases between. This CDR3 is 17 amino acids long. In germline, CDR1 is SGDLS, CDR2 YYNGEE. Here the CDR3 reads CASSVGTANLANYGYTF. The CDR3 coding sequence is TGTGCCAGCAGCGTAGGGACAGCCAACCTCGCTAACTATGGCTACACCTTC.

The CDR3 DNA sequence: TGCGCCAGCAGCCCAAGCGGCCCGGGAGAGTCCTATGGCTACACCTTC. This sequence encodes CASSPSGPGESYGYTF. The V gene is TRBV4-1, the J gene TRBJ1-2; no clear D. The CDR3 extends over 16 amino acids. Trimming cost V 4 bases and J 4 bases, with 19 bases left between them. Per the germline V gene, CDR1 is MGHRA and CDR2 is YSYEKL.

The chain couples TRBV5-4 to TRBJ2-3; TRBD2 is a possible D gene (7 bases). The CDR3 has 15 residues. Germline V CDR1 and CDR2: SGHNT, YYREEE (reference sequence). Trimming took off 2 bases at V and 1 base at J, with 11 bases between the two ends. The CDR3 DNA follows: TGTGCCAGCAGCTTCGGGGGGCTGGGCACAGATACGCAGTATTTT. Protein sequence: CASSFGGLGTDTQYF.

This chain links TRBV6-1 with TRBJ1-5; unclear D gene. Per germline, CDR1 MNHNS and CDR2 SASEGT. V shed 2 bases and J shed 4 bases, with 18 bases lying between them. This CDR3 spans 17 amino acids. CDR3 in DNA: TGTGCCAGCAGTGAAACTACACTCACCTGGCGGAATCAGCCCCAGCATTTT. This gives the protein CASSETTLTWRNQPQHF.

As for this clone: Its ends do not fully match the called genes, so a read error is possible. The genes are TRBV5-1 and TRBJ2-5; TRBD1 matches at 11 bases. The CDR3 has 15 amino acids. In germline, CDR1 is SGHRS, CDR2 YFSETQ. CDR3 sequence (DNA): TGCGCCAGCAGCAGGGACCGGGACAGGGGGGAACAAGAGGACTTC. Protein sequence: CASSRDRDRGEQEDF.

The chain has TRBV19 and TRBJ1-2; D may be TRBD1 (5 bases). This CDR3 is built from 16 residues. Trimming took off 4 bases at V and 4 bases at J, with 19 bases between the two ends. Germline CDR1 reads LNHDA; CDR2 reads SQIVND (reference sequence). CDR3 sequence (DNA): TGTGCCAGTAGTAATAATTGGCAGGGTGGAATCTATGGCTACACCTTC. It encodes CASSNNWQGGIYGYTF.

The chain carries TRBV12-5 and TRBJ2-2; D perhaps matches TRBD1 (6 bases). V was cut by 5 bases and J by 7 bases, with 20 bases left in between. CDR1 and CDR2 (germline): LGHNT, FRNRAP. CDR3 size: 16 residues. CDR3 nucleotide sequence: TGTGCTAGTGGTCCCTACTTACTGGGGGCGGACGGGGAGCTGTTTTTT. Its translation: CASGPYLLGADGELFF.

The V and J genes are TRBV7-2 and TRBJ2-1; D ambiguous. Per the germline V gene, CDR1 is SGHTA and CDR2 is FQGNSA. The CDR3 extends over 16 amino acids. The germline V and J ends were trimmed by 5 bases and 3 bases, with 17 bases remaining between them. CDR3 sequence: CASSLSLFRVYNEQFF. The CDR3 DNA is TGTGCCAGCAGCCTCTCGTTATTCCGCGTCTACAATGAGCAGTTCTTC.

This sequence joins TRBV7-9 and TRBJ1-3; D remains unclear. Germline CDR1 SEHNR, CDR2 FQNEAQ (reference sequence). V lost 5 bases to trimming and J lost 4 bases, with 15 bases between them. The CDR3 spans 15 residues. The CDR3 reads CASSPEVGYGNTIYF. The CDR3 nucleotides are TGTGCCAGCAGCCCCGAGGTCGGGTACGGAAACACCATATATTTT.

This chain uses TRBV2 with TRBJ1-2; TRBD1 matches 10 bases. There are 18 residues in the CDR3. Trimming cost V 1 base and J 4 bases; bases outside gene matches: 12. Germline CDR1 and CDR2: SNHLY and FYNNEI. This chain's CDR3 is CASSEDVRDRGDSYGYTF. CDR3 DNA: TGTGCCAGCAGTGAAGATGTCCGGGACAGGGGTGATTCCTATGGCTACACCTTC.